The 13 T cell receptor beta chains below were found in one sample sequenced in a study of blood T cell repertoires in COVID-19. Profiled with immunoSEQ multiplex PCR; TCRdb holds only in-frame clones, not every one. The table has 130,000 or so clones, 88% seen once. Source material: peripheral blood. Every receptor here comes from a man aged 65 to 85 with active COVID-19.

The V call is TRBV28, the J call TRBJ1-1; no clear D. Trimming took off 3 bases at V and 0 bases at J, with 5 bases between the two ends. Germline V gene data show CDR1 as MDHEN and CDR2 as SYDVKM. The CDR3 runs to 13 residues. The DNA of the CDR3 is TGTGCCAGCAGTTTTATCTTGAACACTGAAGCTTTCTTT. This translates into CASSFILNTEAFF.

V and J are TRBV7-2 and TRBJ1-6; D might be TRBD1 (5 bases). The V and J ends lost 5 bases and 8 bases respectively, with 13 bases between them. The germline V gene encodes CDR1 SGHTA and CDR2 FQGNSA. The CDR3 is made up of 14 amino acids. CDR3 in amino acids: CASSPLGGYSPLHF. The CDR3 coding sequence is TGTGCCAGCAGCCCCCTTGGGGGGTATTCACCCCTCCACTTT.

This clone came up once. This chain joins TRBV6-5 and TRBJ1-1, with 11 bases aligning to TRBD1. This CDR3 comprises 13 residues. In germline, CDR1 is MNHEY, CDR2 SVGAGI. Trimming took 5 bases from V and 6 from J; bases not matched to a gene: 2. CDR3 nucleotide sequence: TGTGCCAGCAGTCGGACAGGGGGCTCTGAAGCTTTCTTT. Amino acid sequence: CASSRTGGSEAFF.

V gene TRBV5-4 combines with J gene TRBJ2-5; 8 bases map to TRBD2. This CDR3 region has 17 residues. Trimming cost V 4 bases and J 1 base; bases outside gene matches: 12. The V gene's germline CDR1 is SGHNT and CDR2 YYREEE (reference sequence). CDR3 nucleotides: TGTGCCAGCAGCCGCAAGACTAGCGTTCGGCCCCAAGAGACCCAGTACTTC. This sequence encodes CASSRKTSVRPQETQYF.

The J gene is TRBJ1-5, the V gene TRBV10-3, with 8 bases that match TRBD1. This CDR3 has 13 residues. Trimming took 6 bases from V and 7 from J; bases not matched to a gene: 5. Germline V gene data show CDR1 as ENHRY and CDR2 as SYGVKD. For the CDR3, the DNA is TGTGCCATCAGGGGACAGGCTGGCCAGCCCCAGCATTTT. As protein: CAIRGQAGQPQHF.

V and J are TRBV24-1 and TRBJ2-2; D call uncertain. The CDR3 length is 15 residues. Germline V CDR1 and CDR2: KGHDR, SFDVKD. The V and J ends lost 4 bases and 1 base respectively, with 9 bases between them. The CDR3 coding sequence is TGTGCCACCAGTGACGTTACCAGGAACACCGGGGAGCTGTTTTTT. Its protein is CATSDVTRNTGELFF.

This chain links TRBV15 with TRBJ2-3, with 10 bases fitting TRBD2. Germline V lookup: CDR1 LNHNV, CDR2 YYDKDF (reference sequence). The V gene end was trimmed by 8 bases and the J gene end by 5 bases; junction bases not matched to a gene: 7. The CDR3 is 14 residues long. The CDR3 nucleotides are TGTGCCACCCGCCGAGCGGGAGGGCGAGATACGCAGTATTTT. Translating it yields CATRRAGGRDTQYF.

The chain employs TRBV27 and TRBJ1-5, with 8 bases fitting TRBD1. This CDR3 contains 14 residues. Germline CDR1 and CDR2: MNHEY and SMNVEV (reference sequence). V was pared by 5 bases and J by 4 bases, with 4 bases of the junction left unmatched. CDR3 amino acids: CASSPRQGNQPQHF. The CDR3 nucleotides are TGTGCCAGCAGTCCCCGACAGGGGAATCAGCCCCAGCATTTT.

The V call is TRBV7-2, the J call TRBJ1-1; 9 nucleotides align to TRBD1. The trim removed 4 bases at V and 5 bases at J, leaving 5 bases unmatched. The CDR3 runs to 14 residues. Per germline, CDR1 SGHTA and CDR2 FQGNSA. DNA of the CDR3: TGTGCCAGCAGCTATGGACAGGGGAAAACTGAAGCTTTCTTT. This sequence encodes CASSYGQGKTEAFF.

The chain couples TRBV6-2 or TRBV6-3 to TRBJ2-3, with TRBD1 matching over 7 bases. The germline gives CDR1 MNHEY, CDR2 SVGEGT. The junction had 8 bases not matched to a gene; V was cut back by 4 bases and J by 1 base. This CDR3 is 16 amino acids long. The chain's CDR3 is CASSSGTDTRTDTQYF. CDR3 coding DNA: TGTGCCAGCAGTTCCGGGACAGATACCCGCACAGATACGCAGTATTTT.

The chain carries TRBV21-1 and TRBJ2-1; TRBD2, as called in the table, went unchecked against the DNA. TRBV21-1 is deemed a pseudogene. This CDR3 region has 18 residues. CDR3 nucleotides: TGTGCCAGTACTAGCGGGAGGTCAACAAAGGAGGGTAACAATGAGCAGTTCTTC. Encoded protein: CASTSGRSTKEGNNEQFF.

The chain combines TRBV18 with TRBJ1-2; D is perhaps TRBD1 (5 bases). Per the germline V gene, CDR1 is KGHSH and CDR2 is LQKENI. The length of the CDR3 is 12 residues. V lost 6 bases, J lost 10 bases, and 15 bases lay in between. CDR3 region: CASSNDRVNYTF. CDR3 in DNA: TGTGCCAGCTCGAATGACAGAGTTAACTACACCTTC.

This clone turned up a few times. J is TRBJ2-3 and V is TRBV7-9; 11 bases are a match to TRBD2. The CDR3 is 17 residues long. CDR1 is SEHNR and CDR2 is FQNEAQ in the germline V gene (reference sequence). Trimming cost V 7 bases and J 2 bases; bases outside gene matches: 11. CDR3 bases: TGTGCCAGCACCATCCCCCAGACTAGCGGGAACACAGATACGCAGTATTTT. As protein: CASTIPQTSGNTDTQYF.